Sequencing of this TCR beta chain was carried out in a study of post-analysis software for immune sequencing data. Study-wide context: Several disease courses (relapsing-remitting, secondary progressive and progressive-relapsing) of multiple sclerosis were included.

Notes on this clonotype: Its antigen is unidentified.

Unique-molecular-identifier-tagged TCR beta cDNA libraries were used. MiXCR, applied by TCRdb to the PCR reads, yields one record per CDR3 protein. The data hold under 900,000 distinct CDR3 sequences, with approximately 53% observed a single time. The CDR3 contains 13 residues. V gave up 6 bases and J gave up 8 bases, with 14 bases separating them. Points from the study as a whole: TRBV5-6, TRBV5-1 and TRBV20-1 belonged to a set of roughly 5 TRBV segments that were more frequent in patients than controls. Diversity measured as normalized Chao1 was significantly lower in multiple sclerosis patients than in controls. The F measure placed samples prepared in the same batch into strongly shared clusters.

The V and J genes are TRBV12-3 or TRBV12-4 and TRBJ1-5, with TRBD1 as a possible D gene (6 bases). Material: blood. This receptor was taken from a girl aged 5-17 years with multiple sclerosis. The CDR3 reads CASSPRGREPQHF. Here the CDR3 DNA reads TGTGCCAGCAGCCCCCGGGGGCGGGAGCCCCAGCATTTT.